One and the same sample provided the 20 T cell receptor beta chains below, sequenced in a study of T cells after yellow fever vaccination. From the 5' RACE reads, TCRdb called clonotypes with MiXCR, one entry per CDR3 protein. The sample yields 450,000 to 550,000 distinct CDR3 sequences, roughly 21% seen once. Source: PBMCs, taken 15 days after the yellow fever booster vaccination. The receptors were gathered from a man younger than 45 who received the YFV17D yellow fever vaccine.

The CDR3 region is CASRTFGAPYEQYF. The CDR3 DNA reads TGTGCCAGCAGAACATTTGGTGCCCCCTACGAGCAGTACTTC. This chain uses TRBV6-5 with TRBJ2-7; D not resolved. Deletions cut 6 bases from V and 2 bases from J, with 14 bases between. The CDR3 consists of 14 residues. CDR1 and CDR2 (germline): MNHEY, SVGAGI.

V gene TRBV28 combines with J gene TRBJ2-3; 10 nucleotides match TRBD1. The CDR3 spans 16 residues. Germline CDR1 reads MDHEN; CDR2 reads SYDVKM. Trimming removed 3 bases from V and 6 bases from J; junction bases left unmatched: 9. CDR3 residues: CASSFRWTGGSDTQYF. As DNA, the CDR3 is TGTGCCAGCAGTTTTCGGTGGACAGGGGGTTCCGATACGCAGTATTTT.

The chain uses TRBV12-3 or TRBV12-4 and TRBJ2-2; a weak D match, TRBD2 (6 bases). V was shortened by 3 bases and J by 3 bases, with 11 bases between the two germline ends. CDR3 length equals 15 residues. The CDR3 bases are TGTGCCAGCAGTTTTCGGGGGAGTTACACCGGGGAGCTGTTTTTT. Encoded protein: CASSFRGSYTGELFF.

The chain is built from TRBV28 and TRBJ2-2; D may be TRBD1 (5 bases). Trimming pared 7 bases from V and 1 base from J, leaving 22 bases between. The CDR3 consists of 18 residues. Per germline, CDR1 MDHEN and CDR2 SYDVKM. The DNA for the CDR3 is TGTGCCAGCAATCCTGGAGACAGATTCGCCCAGAACACCGGGGAGCTGTTTTTT. This sequence encodes CASNPGDRFAQNTGELFF.

V is TRBV7-2 and J is TRBJ1-1, with unresolved D. V was shortened by 4 bases and J by 2 bases, with 11 bases between the two germline ends. The CDR3 is made up of 14 amino acids. The germline gives CDR1 SGHTA, CDR2 FQGNSA. CDR3 sequence reads: CASSSPGRNTEAFF. The CDR3 coding sequence is TGTGCCAGCAGCTCTCCCGGGCGAAACACTGAAGCTTTCTTT.

This clonotype has only a few counts. The chain links TRBV28 to TRBJ2-1, with 13 bases matching TRBD2. V dropped 4 bases and J dropped 0; count of bases not matched to a gene: 6. The CDR3 has 18 residues. Germline V gives CDR1 MDHEN, CDR2 SYDVKM. CDR3 sequence: CASSSSGLAGASYNEQFF. DNA for the CDR3: TGTGCCAGCAGTTCCTCCGGACTAGCGGGGGCCTCCTACAATGAGCAGTTCTTC.

This clonotype was counted only a few times. The chain employs TRBV29-1 and TRBJ2-5; D is possibly TRBD1 (6 bases). This CDR3 has 15 residues. The germline CDR1 and CDR2 sequences are SQVTM and ANQGSEA. With 0 bases removed from V and 5 bases from J, the gap between germline ends came to 16 bases. DNA of the CDR3: TGCAGCGTTGAAGAAACAGGGACGCAGCTCGAGACCCAGTACTTC. Protein sequence: CSVEETGTQLETQYF.

This chain connects TRBV7-9 to TRBJ2-1; 12 bases agree with TRBD1. The CDR3 loop spans 17 amino acids. CDR1 is SEHNR and CDR2 is FQNEAQ in the germline V gene (reference sequence). V was pared by 5 bases and J by 3 bases, with 8 bases of the junction left unmatched. CDR3 sequence reads: CASSMGQGAELYNEQFF. The CDR3 DNA follows: TGTGCCAGCAGCATGGGACAGGGGGCTGAACTCTACAATGAGCAGTTCTTC.

This clonotype occurred many times. CDR3 sequence: CASSNRQGVSRNSPLHF. The CDR3, as DNA: TGTGCCAGCAGTAACCGACAGGGCGTTTCCCGAAATTCACCCCTCCACTTT. The J gene is TRBJ1-6, the V gene TRBV6-5, with TRBD1 matching 7 bases. Germline assignment: CDR1 MNHEY and CDR2 SVGAGI. Losses at the gene ends were 5 bases for V and 7 bases for J; bases not matched to a gene: 14. CDR3 length: 17 amino acids.

This clonotype was seen a few times. This rearrangement joins TRBV18 to TRBJ2-1, with D possibly TRBD2 on 6 matching bases. The CDR3 has 15 residues. Trimming removed 3 bases from V and 7 bases from J, with 16 bases in between. Germline V gene data show CDR1 as KGHSH and CDR2 as LQKENI. CDR3 in DNA: TGTGCCAGCTCACCGGCTAGCGCAATAGAGAATGAGCAGTTCTTC. Its protein product is CASSPASAIENEQFF.

This clonotype was detected a few times. The CDR3 loop reads CSATAGGAGNEQFF. The CDR3 DNA follows: TGCAGTGCTACGGCGGGAGGAGCTGGCAATGAGCAGTTCTTC. The chain carries TRBV20-1 and TRBJ2-1; 8 nucleotides match TRBD2. Germline V lookup: CDR1 DFQATT, CDR2 SNEGSKA (reference sequence). The CDR3 sequence is 14 residues long. The V and J ends lost 4 bases and 6 bases, in that order; junction bases with no gene match: 8.

This clonotype was seen repeatedly, ten times or more. The rearrangement uses TRBV2 and TRBJ2-7; TRBD1 matches 10 bases. CDR1 SNHLY and CDR2 FYNNEI come from the germline V gene. Trimming removed 7 bases from V and 3 bases from J; junction bases left unmatched: 9. CDR3 size: 15 residues. CDR3 region: CASTLGQGGNYEQYF. Written as DNA, the CDR3 is TGTGCCAGCACCCTCGGACAGGGGGGAAACTACGAGCAGTACTTC.

The V call is TRBV6-1, the J call TRBJ2-7; weak D call: TRBD1 (5 bases). Germline V gene lookup returns CDR1 MNHNS and CDR2 SASEGT. The ends were cut back, 2 bases at V and 7 bases at J, with 15 bases in the middle. The CDR3 totals 14 residues. CDR3 amino acids: CASSESVRVEEQYF. CDR3 in DNA: TGTGCCAGCAGTGAAAGTGTCAGGGTGGAGGAGCAGTACTTC.

V gene TRBV28 combines with J gene TRBJ2-1; 12 bases fit TRBD2. Germline loops: CDR1 MDHEN, CDR2 SYDVKM. The CDR3 is 15 residues long. With V trimmed by 4 bases and J by 13 bases, 11 bases remained unmatched. This chain's CDR3 is CASSSPAGLAGNQFF. The CDR3 coding sequence is TGTGCCAGCAGTTCCCCGGCTGGACTAGCGGGAAACCAGTTCTTC.

This sequence joins TRBV20-1 and TRBJ2-1; 11 nucleotides match TRBD2. Per germline, CDR1 DFQATT and CDR2 SNEGSKA (reference sequence). The CDR3 has 18 amino acids. The J segment lost 4 bases and the V segment lost 0 bases, leaving 11 bases of the junction unmatched. In DNA, the CDR3 is TGCAGTGCTAGAGATCACCTAGCGGGAGGTTTAGGTTACAATGAGCAGTTCTTC. Translated, it gives CSARDHLAGGLGYNEQFF.

V is TRBV29-1 and J is TRBJ1-2; D gene ambiguous. Per germline, CDR1 SQVTM and CDR2 ANQGSEA. Trimming took 5 bases from V and 3 from J, leaving 13 bases between them. The CDR3 is 13 residues long. This chain's CDR3 is CSVPLDTHYGYTF. CDR3 DNA: TGCAGCGTTCCTCTCGACACACACTATGGCTACACCTTC.

The V gene is TRBV11-1, the J gene TRBJ2-7; D not certain. There are 12 residues in the CDR3. Trimming pared 6 bases from V and 6 bases from J, leaving 12 bases between. Per the germline V gene, CDR1 is SGHAT and CDR2 is FQDESV (reference sequence). The CDR3 loop reads CASSRSLAEQYF. The CDR3 region has the DNA TGTGCCAGCAGTCGCAGTCTGGCCGAGCAGTACTTC. Together with reference TRBV11-1 and TRBJ2-7, the CDR3 gives the full variable domain: EAEVAQSPRYKITEKSQAVAFWCDPISGHATLYWYRQILGQGPELLVQFQDESVVDDSQLPKDRFSAERLKGVDSTLKIQPAELGDSAMYLCASSRSLAEQYFGPGTRLTVT.

This clonotype was found a few times. One junction end does not reproduce the germline sequence, and a read error may be involved. J is TRBJ2-7 and V is TRBV18, with D possibly TRBD2 on 6 matching bases. The CDR3 covers 14 residues. Germline CDR1 reads KGHSH; CDR2 reads LQKENI. The CDR3, as DNA: TGTGCCAGCTCTCCACCGGGACTGAGCTACGAGCAGTACTTC. It codes for CASSPPGLSYEQYF.

This clonotype was counted a few times. The V call is TRBV4-3, the J call TRBJ1-4; 12 bases are shared with TRBD1. Germline V gives CDR1 LGHNA, CDR2 YSLEER. The junction had 8 bases not matched to a gene; V was cut back by 0 bases and J by 3 bases. There are 19 residues in the CDR3. CDR3 coding DNA: TGCGCCAGCAGCCAAGATCTCGGGACAGGGGGCGCAGCTAATGAAAAACTGTTTTTT. This gives the protein CASSQDLGTGGAANEKLFF.

The genes are TRBV29-1 and TRBJ2-1; maybe TRBD2 (6 bases). The V and J ends lost 6 bases and 4 bases respectively, with 16 bases between them. The CDR3 is 14 residues long. Germline V gene lookup returns CDR1 SQVTM and CDR2 ANQGSEA. DNA for the CDR3: TGCAGCGTAGGGTTGCGGGGACCTTACAATGAGCAGTTCTTC. It specifies CSVGLRGPYNEQFF.